The clone carrying this T cell receptor (beta chain) appeared a few times. Antigen: not known. This specimen comes from a study of OX40 agonist ivuxolimab in advanced cancers. Measured with immunoSEQ multiplex PCR; TCRdb has only the in-frame clones, and not every one. The sample lists about 77,000 clones, roughly 80% occurring once. General study results and limits: CD4+ and CD8+ blood T cells expanded clonally by week 6 at 0.1 to 3.0 mg/kg. Partial responders receiving 0.1-3.0 mg/kg showed among the lowest clonal expansion.

Germline CDR1 reads MNHEY; CDR2 reads SMNVEV (reference sequence). The V and J ends lost 3 bases and 5 bases, in that order; junction bases with no gene match: 10. CDR3 size: 15 residues. This chain links TRBV27 with TRBJ2-7; TRBD1 aligns across 7 bases. The source is an adult with an advanced solid tumor such as melanoma, head and neck, liver or kidney cancer. The sequenced sample was CD4+ or CD8+ T cells sorted from blood, obtained in a trial of the OX40 agonist ivuxolimab. CDR3 sequence: CASSFRTGASHEQYF. The CDR3 DNA reads as TGTGCCAGCAGTTTTAGGACAGGTGCATCTCACGAGCAGTACTTC.